The source of this T cell receptor beta chain is a study of cytomegalovirus exposure and HLA in healthy donors. Whole-study results and caveats: An apparent linkage of common viral pathogens to several of the most significant clusters emerged in a later analysis. Productive rates of about 87% or about 30% were seen for most TCR beta V segments in an earlier analysis.

The PCR used 60 Vbeta and 13 Jbeta primers. Using immunoSEQ multiplex PCR, the repertoire was profiled, and TCRdb retains in-frame clones only, with some absent. The sample contains about 88,000 clones, roughly 84% of which appear only once. This clone was observed a single time. Antigen specificity is unknown. The sequence was obtained from a young man in good health and CMV-seronegative. Source material: PBMCs.

The CDR3 protein is CASTQGGESNEQFF. The CDR3 DNA is TGTGCCAGCACCCAGGGGGGAGAAAGCAATGAGCAGTTCTTC. This sequence joins TRBV28 and TRBJ2-1; possible D gene TRBD1, 7 bases. V lost 7 bases to trimming and J lost 6 bases, with 16 bases between them. Germline V gene lookup returns CDR1 MDHEN and CDR2 SYDVKM. This CDR3 has 14 residues.